This T cell receptor (beta chain) derives from a study of early T cells in non-severe SARS-CoV-2 infection. The wider study: Chains were not paired, and sequencing was done on bulk RNA from unsorted whole blood. General observations from the study: Reliance on VDJdb matching favored anti-spike CD8 responses; private and CD4 specificities were missed.

This clonotype was detected ten times or more. The antigen remains unidentified. The J segment lost 5 bases and the V segment lost 2 bases, leaving 6 bases of the junction unmatched. The germline CDR1 and CDR2 sequences are SGHTA and FQGNSA. The CDR3 extends over 16 amino acids. One entry per CDR3 protein, called by TCRdb with MiXCR from the 5' RACE reads. The table includes more than 55,000 distinct CDR3 sequences, 4.5% to 7.5% detected once. This sequence was found in an adult who was a healthcare worker with PCR-confirmed SARS-CoV-2 infection or an uninfected control (not recorded which). V and J are TRBV7-2 and TRBJ2-5, with TRBD2 matching 12 bases. Sequencing was performed on whole blood, taken at baseline. The CDR3 loop reads CASSLTTSGRWETQYF. For the CDR3, the DNA is TGTGCCAGCAGCTTAACTACTAGCGGGAGGTGGGAGACCCAGTACTTC.